This T cell receptor (beta chain) appears in the sequencing data of a study of beta chain features in type 1 diabetes. Every bit of the isolated RNA underwent reverse transcription, so sequencing read expressed TCRB transcripts. Some clones are missing from TCRdb's copy, which holds only in-frame ones; the method was immunoSEQ multiplex PCR. The sample lists roughly 400,000 clones, less than 15% occurring once. The table lists this clone with a few counts. With 2 bases removed from V and 8 bases from J, the gap between germline ends came to 16 bases. Looked up from germline, CDR1 is LGHNA and CDR2 is YSLEER. This CDR3 spans 15 amino acids. Donors contributed one heparinised blood draw apiece, averaging around 120 mL.

This sequence was found in a woman younger than 30 in good health. The chain uses TRBV4-3 and TRBJ2-1; D gene ambiguous. The sequenced material came from naive CD4+ T cells from blood. The DNA of the CDR3 is TGCGCCAGCAGCCAACGAACTACCAAAGTGGATGAGCAGTTCTTC. This translates into CASSQRTTKVDEQFF.